The source of this T cell receptor beta chain is a study of blood T cells in healthy people across ages. Study-wide findings and caveats: Naive T cell percentage by flow cytometry tracked strongly with beta diversity. Higher diversity and more naive CD4+ cells were features of long-lived donors, compared to aged donors.

A second PCR of 7 to 11 cycles used a sample-barcoded 5' primer and a J-beta primer mix. TCRdb analysed the 5' RACE reads with MiXCR anew, one entry per CDR3 protein. The sample yields roughly 830,000 distinct CDR3 sequences, roughly 60% seen once. The V gene's germline CDR1 is SGHAT and CDR2 FQNNGV. The CDR3 runs 15 residues. To note about this clonotype: Its antigen remains unknown.

Input material: blood. The receptor comes from a man aged 25 to 40 in good health. The chain combines TRBV11-2 with TRBJ2-4; 10 nucleotides match TRBD2. Matching the DNA end better, TRBJ2-5 makes the J call doubtful. CDR3 sequence: CASSLDGLAEETQYF. In DNA, the CDR3 is TGTGCCAGCAGCTTAGATGGACTAGCGGAAGAGACCCAGTACTTC.